The 32 T cell receptor beta chains presented below share a single source sample, sequenced in a study of identical twins. TCRdb called the 5' RACE reads again in MiXCR, with one record for every CDR3 protein. The sample records 1.5 million or so distinct CDR3 sequences, roughly a third being singletons. Sequenced sample: cord blood. Every receptor here comes from a newborn girl in good health.

This chain connects TRBV4-1 to TRBJ2-7; 7 bases agree with TRBD2. The CDR3 is made up of 17 amino acids. Germline V gives CDR1 MGHRA, CDR2 YSYEKL. The trim removed 4 bases at V and 7 bases at J, leaving 19 bases unmatched. The CDR3 nucleotides are TGCGCCAGCAGCCGAGACTTCGCGGGAGAGACCCAGAATGAGCAGTACTTC. Residues: CASSRDFAGETQNEQYF.

The V and J genes are TRBV2 and TRBJ2-2; D perhaps matches TRBD1 (5 bases). Trimming removed 8 bases from V and 2 bases from J, with 12 bases in between. Germline V lookup: CDR1 SNHLY, CDR2 FYNNEI. CDR3 length equals 14 residues. This chain's CDR3 is CASRAGLNTGELFF. CDR3 bases: TGTGCCAGCCGGGCAGGGCTTAACACCGGGGAGCTGTTTTTT.

The chain employs TRBV10-3 and TRBJ2-3, with 10 nucleotides matching TRBD1. With V trimmed by 4 bases and J by 4 bases, 2 bases remained unmatched. The CDR3 covers 14 residues. Germline V CDR1 and CDR2: ENHRY, SYGVKD. CDR3 sequence reads: CAISGDRGPDTQYF. The DNA for the CDR3 is TGTGCCATCAGTGGGGACAGGGGACCAGATACGCAGTATTTT.

A few counts support this clonotype. The chain combines TRBV12-3 or TRBV12-4 with TRBJ1-3; D uncertain. V was pared by 3 bases and J by 0 bases, with 6 bases between. The CDR3 runs 14 residues. The CDR3 protein is CASSFGISGNTIYF. The CDR3 bases are TGTGCCAGCAGTTTTGGAATCTCTGGAAACACCATATATTTT.

This clonotype appeared a few times. V is TRBV7-2 and J is TRBJ1-2, with D possibly TRBD1 on 5 matching bases. The CDR3 is 13 amino acids. Per germline, CDR1 SGHTA and CDR2 FQGNSA. Trimming pared 0 bases from V and 8 bases from J, leaving 10 bases between. The CDR3 coding sequence is TGTGCCAGCAGCTTAGCCAGGGTGGGAGGCTACACCTTC. The encoded protein is CASSLARVGGYTF.

This clonotype has only a few counts. CDR3 in amino acids: CSARDQGGPNEKLFF. CDR3 nucleotide sequence: TGCAGTGCTAGAGATCAAGGAGGCCCTAATGAAAAACTGTTTTTT. V gene TRBV20-1 combines with J gene TRBJ1-4, with D unresolved. This CDR3 contains 15 residues. Germline V gene lookup returns CDR1 DFQATT and CDR2 SNEGSKA (reference sequence). Trimming stripped 0 bases from V and 3 bases from J, with 11 bases between.

This clonotype showed up just a few times. The V call is TRBV7-2, the J call TRBJ1-2; TRBD1 matches at 12 bases. The V gene end was trimmed by 1 base and the J gene end by 5 bases; junction bases not matched to a gene: 5. The CDR3 runs 16 residues. Germline values: CDR1 SGHTA, CDR2 FQGNSA. CDR3: CASSLDRGQGAYGYTF. The CDR3 DNA follows: TGTGCCAGCAGCTTAGATCGGGGACAGGGGGCTTATGGCTACACCTTC.

The chain recombines TRBV5-1 with TRBJ2-1; D might be TRBD1 (5 bases). Trimming stripped 4 bases from V and 15 bases from J, with 20 bases between. The CDR3 extends over 13 amino acids. The germline CDR1 and CDR2 sequences are SGHRS and YFSETQ. The CDR3 loop reads CASSQIASQAPFF. DNA for the CDR3: TGCGCCAGCAGCCAAATAGCCTCACAGGCCCCGTTCTTC.

This clonotype was detected a few times. J is TRBJ1-1 and V is TRBV10-3, with TRBD1 matching over 7 bases. CDR1 and CDR2 (germline): ENHRY, SYGVKD. V trimming: 1 base; J trimming: 4 bases; junction bases outside the gene matches: 9. The CDR3 consists of 16 residues. The chain's CDR3 is CAISELTGRDITEAFF. Here the CDR3 DNA reads TGTGCCATCAGTGAGTTGACAGGGAGGGATATCACTGAAGCTTTCTTT.

There are a few counts of this clonotype. The rearrangement joins TRBV5-1 to TRBJ2-7; 9 bases match TRBD2. CDR1 and CDR2 from the germline V gene are SGHRS and YFSETQ. The V and J ends lost 3 bases and 1 base, in that order; junction bases with no gene match: 17. The CDR3 has 19 residues. The chain's CDR3 is CASSSLGGTSRYLSYEQYF. The CDR3 DNA reads as TGCGCCAGCAGCTCTCTAGGGGGGACTAGCCGTTATCTTTCCTACGAGCAGTACTTC.

The chain uses TRBV5-1 and TRBJ1-1; 8 bases line up with TRBD1. The CDR3 length is 16 residues. V shed 3 bases, J shed 0 bases, and the junction held 7 bases outside the gene matches. The germline gives CDR1 SGHRS, CDR2 YFSETQ. CDR3 loop: CASSSQGERMNTEAFF. CDR3 bases: TGCGCCAGCAGCTCACAGGGGGAAAGGATGAACACTGAAGCTTTCTTT. Full variable domain (missing parts from reference TRBV5-1 and TRBJ1-1): KAGVTQTPRYLIKTRGQQVTLSCSPISGHRSVSWYQQTPGQGLQFLFEYFSETQRNKGNFPGRFSGRQFSNSRSEMNVSTLELGDSALYLCASSSQGERMNTEAFFGQGTRLTVV.

This clonotype occurred many times. The chain joins TRBV10-3 to TRBJ1-2; maybe TRBD1 (5 bases). The germline CDR1 and CDR2 sequences are ENHRY and SYGVKD. V was clipped by 3 bases and J by 8 bases, with 7 bases between them. The CDR3 is 11 amino acids. The CDR3 DNA follows: TGTGCCATCAGTGACGGGGCGGGCTACACCTTC. Amino acids: CAISDGAGYTF.

In its sample, this clonotype was seen a few times. The J gene is TRBJ2-1, the V gene TRBV29-1; 11 bases match TRBD2. The germline CDR1 and CDR2 sequences are SQVTM and ANQGSEA. CDR3 length: 13 amino acids. J was trimmed by 2 bases and V by 8 bases; bases with no gene match: 2. The CDR3, as DNA: TGCAGCTTTAGCGGGAGGGCCTACAATGAGCAGTTCTTC. This encodes CSFSGRAYNEQFF.

Worth noting for this clonotype: The junction does not match germline at one end; this may be a read error. The J gene is TRBJ2-3, the V gene TRBV29-1, with 11 nucleotides matching TRBD1. Germline V CDR1 and CDR2: SQVTM, ANQGSEA. This CDR3 is built from 14 residues. The CDR3 region has the DNA TGCGGCGTTGCGAAGGGACAGGGGGCAGATACGCAGTATTTT. It yields the protein CGVAKGQGADTQYF.

The sample holds many counts of this clonotype. V is TRBV28 and J is TRBJ2-7; 9 nucleotides align to TRBD2. The CDR3 is 15 amino acids. Germline V gene data show CDR1 as MDHEN and CDR2 as SYDVKM. After removal of 1 base from V and 2 bases from J, the junction contained 3 bases not matched to a gene. The CDR3 is CASSLLAGDTYEQYF. The CDR3 region has the DNA TGTGCCAGCAGTTTATTAGCGGGAGATACCTACGAGCAGTACTTC.

This clonotype was seen a few times. This sequence joins TRBV28 and TRBJ1-1; D may be TRBD1 (5 bases). Trimming left V 6 bases short and J 5 bases short, with 16 bases between. The germline CDR1 and CDR2 sequences are MDHEN and SYDVKM. This CDR3 spans 14 amino acids. CDR3: CASRRPRDATEAFF. In DNA, the CDR3 is TGTGCCAGCAGACGGCCCCGGGACGCGACTGAAGCTTTCTTT.

The sample holds many counts of this clonotype. The V gene is TRBV6-6, the J gene TRBJ2-5; no reliable D call. V lost 6 bases to trimming and J lost 5 bases, with 10 bases between them. Germline lookup yields CDR1 MNHNY and CDR2 SVGAGI (reference sequence). The CDR3 is 12 amino acids. DNA of the CDR3: TGTGCCAGCAGCCACTCGTGGGAGACCCAGTACTTC. Its protein product is CASSHSWETQYF.

The chain couples TRBV7-2 to TRBJ2-3, with D uncertain. V lost 4 bases and J lost 0, with 11 bases in between. The CDR3 has 15 amino acids. Germline assignment: CDR1 SGHTA and CDR2 FQGNSA. The CDR3 bases are TGTGCCAGCAGCTCTACAAGCCTGAGCACAGATACGCAGTATTTT. Encoded protein: CASSSTSLSTDTQYF.

The chain carries TRBV6-7 and TRBJ2-1, with TRBD1 identical over 7 bases. TRBV6-7 is an open reading frame whose function is uncertain. The length of the CDR3 is 15 residues. V lost 2 bases, J lost 10 bases, and 11 bases stayed unmatched. For the CDR3, the DNA is TGTGCCAGCAGTTACCCGGGACAGTTTTCCTACGAGCAGTTCTTC. This codes for CASSYPGQFSYEQFF.

The chain uses TRBV6-2 or TRBV6-3 and TRBJ1-4; no firm D call. The CDR3 loop spans 13 amino acids. Trimming removed 4 bases from V and 10 bases from J, with 13 bases in between. CDR1 is MNHEY and CDR2 is SVGEGT in the germline V gene. The CDR3 nucleotides read TGTGCCAGCAGTTCTACGAGGTCAGGAAAACTGTTTTTT. It encodes CASSSTRSGKLFF.

A few counts support this clonotype. The genes are TRBV5-6 and TRBJ2-5; a weak D match, TRBD1 (6 bases). Germline V CDR1 and CDR2: SGHDT, YYEEEE. V lost 2 bases and J lost 0, with 11 bases in between. The length of the CDR3 is 15 residues. CDR3 in amino acids: CASSFPRTDQETQYF. The CDR3, as DNA: TGTGCCAGCAGCTTCCCGCGGACAGACCAAGAGACCCAGTACTTC.

This clonotype turned up a few times. The CDR3 DNA reads as TGTGCCAGCAGTGAAACAGGGGCAGGGGCCAACGTCCTGACTTTC. Translating gives CASSETGAGANVLTF. J is TRBJ2-6 and V is TRBV25-1; 7 bases line up with TRBD1. CDR1 and CDR2 (germline): MGHDK, SYGVNS. The CDR3 is 15 amino acids. Trimming cost V 2 bases and J 4 bases; bases outside gene matches: 2.

The V and J genes are TRBV6-5 and TRBJ2-2, with a possible D match to TRBD1 (5 bases). Trimming left V 3 bases short and J 3 bases short, with 8 bases between. There are 14 residues in the CDR3. Germline V gene sequence: CDR1 MNHEY, CDR2 SVGAGI. DNA for the CDR3: TGTGCCAGCAGTTATCTCAGGGACACCGGGGAGCTGTTTTTT. Amino acids: CASSYLRDTGELFF.

The genes are TRBV20-1 and TRBJ2-7, with 7 bases identical to TRBD2. Germline CDR1 DFQATT, CDR2 SNEGSKA (reference sequence). This CDR3 is 15 amino acids long. The V and J ends lost 3 bases and 0 bases, in that order; junction bases with no gene match: 8. The CDR3, as DNA: TGCAGTGCTAGTTATCCAGCGGGGAGCTCCTACGAGCAGTACTTC. Residues: CSASYPAGSSYEQYF.

A few counts support this clonotype. The rearrangement joins TRBV12-3 or TRBV12-4 to TRBJ2-7, with D perhaps matching TRBD2 (6 bases). The CDR3 consists of 14 residues. The germline V and J ends were trimmed by 3 bases and 4 bases, with 13 bases remaining between them. CDR3 in DNA: TGTGCCAGCAGTTTGAGTGGGGGGTTTTACGAGCAGTACTTC. This translates into CASSLSGGFYEQYF.

This chain uses TRBV10-3 with TRBJ1-1; 9 positions agree with TRBD1. Germline V CDR1 and CDR2: ENHRY, SYGVKD. The CDR3 contains 13 residues. Trimming cost V 10 bases and J 1 base; bases outside gene matches: 4. The CDR3 DNA is TGTGCCACCGGGACAGGGACGAACACTGAAGCTTTCTTT. Amino acids: CATGTGTNTEAFF.

The rearrangement joins TRBV5-6 to TRBJ1-1, with D possibly being TRBD1 (6 bases). V lost 2 bases to trimming and J lost 2 bases, with 13 bases between them. The CDR3 extends over 15 amino acids. CDR1 is SGHDT, CDR2 YYEEEE, per germline. CDR3 region: CASSLGQYFNTEAFF. The CDR3 DNA reads as TGTGCCAGCAGCTTAGGACAGTACTTCAACACTGAAGCTTTCTTT.

This clonotype was detected only a few times. The chain combines TRBV5-6 with TRBJ1-2; D is unclear. Germline V gene sequence: CDR1 SGHDT, CDR2 YYEEEE. The ends were cut back, 5 bases at V and 4 bases at J, with 15 bases in the middle. This CDR3 is built from 14 residues. CDR3 DNA sequence: TGTGCCAGCAGACCCTCGGAGCCCAGCTATGGCTACACCTTC. Translating it yields CASRPSEPSYGYTF.

The chain links TRBV4-2 to TRBJ2-7; the match to TRBD2 covers 10 bases. Germline lookup yields CDR1 LGHNA and CDR2 YNFKEQ. Germline trimming cut 4 bases from V and 4 bases from J; bases unmatched to any gene: 4. The CDR3 spans 14 residues. CDR3 in amino acids: CASSPSGREYEQYF. DNA of the CDR3: TGTGCCAGCAGCCCTAGCGGGAGAGAGTACGAGCAGTACTTC.

This clonotype was seen a handful of times. The gene calls are TRBV29-1 and TRBJ1-2, with D possibly matching TRBD1 (5 bases). Germline values: CDR1 SQVTM, CDR2 ANQGSEA. Trimming shortened V by 8 bases and J by 8 bases, and 15 bases separated the two germline ends. There are 11 residues in the CDR3. CDR3 nucleotide sequence: TGCAGCACTTCAGGGCTGGGAGGCTACACCTTC. Translation gives CSTSGLGGYTF.

This clonotype was counted at least ten times. The chain recombines TRBV3-1 with TRBJ2-3; no definite D call. CDR1 LGHDT and CDR2 YNNKEL come from the germline V gene (reference sequence). The CDR3 sequence is 13 residues long. Trimming took off 1 base at V and 11 bases at J, with 13 bases between the two ends. The CDR3 protein is CASSQVRVSGQYF. The CDR3 DNA sequence: TGTGCCAGCAGCCAAGTTCGAGTCTCTGGGCAGTATTTT.

This clonotype came up a few times. Written as DNA, the CDR3 is TGTGCCACCAGTGGGGGAGCGGCAAATCTCGATCAGCCCCAGCATTTT. It is translated as CATSGGAANLDQPQHF. This rearrangement joins TRBV24-1 to TRBJ1-5, with D unclear. V was pared by 5 bases and J by 5 bases, with 18 bases between. The germline V gene encodes CDR1 KGHDR and CDR2 SFDVKD. CDR3 size: 16 residues.